This T cell receptor (beta chain) stems from a study of T cell repertoires in cytomegalovirus infection. Study context: In public TCR beta signatures, there were indications of both CMV infection and matching HLA type. The study's findings and limits: Dominant in the ex vivo response were TCR beta clonotypes restricted by HLA-C and specific for CMV.

Germline V gene data show CDR1 as MNHEY and CDR2 as SMNVEV (reference sequence). The CDR3 consists of 15 residues. Trimming took off 2 bases at V and 2 bases at J, with 12 bases between the two ends. TCRdb called the reads again in MiXCR, with one record for every CDR3 protein. The data show 250,000 to 300,000 distinct CDR3 sequences, around 25% seen once. There are many counts of this clonotype. Its antigen is not identified. This clonotype was sampled from a human donor in good health (CMV status not recorded). Some clones in this sample may be carry-over from other donors' samples. The sequencing input was PBMCs. The chain employs TRBV27 and TRBJ1-2; D is possibly TRBD1 (6 bases). The CDR3 loop is CASSLQGHQNYGYTF. The DNA of the CDR3 is TGTGCCAGCAGTTTACAGGGACACCAAAACTATGGCTACACCTTC.